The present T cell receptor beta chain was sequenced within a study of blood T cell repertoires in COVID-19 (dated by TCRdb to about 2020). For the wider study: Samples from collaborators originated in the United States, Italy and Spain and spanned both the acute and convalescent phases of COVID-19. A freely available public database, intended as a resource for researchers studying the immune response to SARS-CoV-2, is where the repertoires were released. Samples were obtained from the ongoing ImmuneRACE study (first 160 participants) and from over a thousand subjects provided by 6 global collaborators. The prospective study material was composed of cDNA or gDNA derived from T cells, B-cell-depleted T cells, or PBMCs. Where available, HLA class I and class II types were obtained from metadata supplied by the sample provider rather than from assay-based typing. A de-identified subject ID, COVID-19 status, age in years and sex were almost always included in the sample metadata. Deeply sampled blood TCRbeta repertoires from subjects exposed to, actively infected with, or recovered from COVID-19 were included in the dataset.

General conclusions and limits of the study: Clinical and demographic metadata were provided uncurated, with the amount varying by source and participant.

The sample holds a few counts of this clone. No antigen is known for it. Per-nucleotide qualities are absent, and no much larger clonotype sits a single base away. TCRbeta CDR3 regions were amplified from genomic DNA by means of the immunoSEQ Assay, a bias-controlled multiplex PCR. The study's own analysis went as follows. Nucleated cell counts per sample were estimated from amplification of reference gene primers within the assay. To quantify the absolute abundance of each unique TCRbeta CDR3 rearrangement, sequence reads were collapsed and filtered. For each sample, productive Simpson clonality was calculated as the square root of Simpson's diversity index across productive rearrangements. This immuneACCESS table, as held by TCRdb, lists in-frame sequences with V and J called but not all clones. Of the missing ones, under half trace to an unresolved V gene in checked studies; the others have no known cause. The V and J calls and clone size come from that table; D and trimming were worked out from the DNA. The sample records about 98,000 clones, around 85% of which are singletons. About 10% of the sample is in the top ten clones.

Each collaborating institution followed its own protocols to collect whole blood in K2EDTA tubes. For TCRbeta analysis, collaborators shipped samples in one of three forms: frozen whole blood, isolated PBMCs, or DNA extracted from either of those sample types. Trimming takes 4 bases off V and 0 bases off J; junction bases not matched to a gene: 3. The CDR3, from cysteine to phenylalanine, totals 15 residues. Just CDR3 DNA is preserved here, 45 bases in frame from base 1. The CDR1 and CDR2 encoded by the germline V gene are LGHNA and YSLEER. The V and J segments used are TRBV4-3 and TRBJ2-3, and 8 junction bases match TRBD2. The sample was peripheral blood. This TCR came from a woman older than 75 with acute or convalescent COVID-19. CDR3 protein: CASSPRGVSTDTQYF. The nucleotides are TGCGCCAGCAGCCCGCGGGGGGTTAGCACAGATACGCAGTATTTT.